This TCR beta chain comes out of a study of tumor and adjacent non-tumor tissue in lung cancer. For the study at large: There were some 12 adenocarcinoma, 2 squamous cell carcinoma and 1 small cell lung cancer cases. Each sample yielded approximately 4.2 million productive TCRbeta reads on average. General observations from the study: Tumor repertoires had a smaller top 100 clone share than normal lung.

This clonotype was observed a handful of times. Its target is unknown. This CDR3 spans 16 amino acids. Trimming took 1 base from V and 2 from J, leaving 13 bases between them. CDR1 and CDR2 from the germline V gene are LGHNA and YSLEER. A modified ARM-PCR protocol with three rounds of nested PCR amplified TCRbeta. Each CDR3 protein gets one entry after TCRdb re-called the multiplex PCR reads with MiXCR. This sample has about 200,000 distinct CDR3 sequences, with 70% to 75% found just once. This sample's RNA came from whole unsorted tissue. Newly diagnosed lung cancer patients had thoracic surgery in China, August–late 2014, without prior chemotherapy.

This TCR derives from a man aged 55 to 70 with non-small cell lung cancer. This chain connects TRBV4-3 to TRBJ2-3; D possibly uses TRBD1 or TRBD2 (6 bases each). Source material: lung tumor tissue. CDR3 loop: CASSQAGGTTTDTQYF. The CDR3 bases are TGCGCCAGCAGCCAAGCAGGCGGGACAACCACAGATACGCAGTATTTT.